This TCR beta chain came from a study of T cell clonality in common variable immunodeficiency. General study results and limits: CVID subjects had higher TCRbeta clonality than healthy controls, most marked in about a third.

The CDR3 contains 13 residues. Germline CDR1 is DFQATT and CDR2 is SNEGSKA (reference sequence). The V gene lost 3 bases and the J gene lost 4 bases, with 12 bases spanning the gap. This clone showed up many times. The target antigen is unknown. The sequenced fragment ends 3 residues before the CDR3 boundary, so the rest is inferred from the germline J gene. Measured with immunoSEQ multiplex PCR; TCRdb has only the in-frame clones, and not every one. The sample gives 50,000 to 60,000 clones, none seen only once, and the top ten clones hold roughly 1.8%. The sequenced material came from peripheral blood mononuclear cells. The rearrangement joins TRBV20-1 to TRBJ1-1; D unresolved. The receptor comes from a person between 18 and 75 years old in good health. CDR3 loop: CSASLPSTTEAFF. Incomplete CDR3 DNA: TGCAGTGCTAGCCTCCCCTCTACCACTGAA.